The 2 T cell receptor beta chains presented below share a single source sample, sequenced in a study of T cell repertoires in cytomegalovirus infection. TCRdb reanalysed the reads using MiXCR and keeps one entry per CDR3 protein. The data hold 210,000 or so distinct CDR3 sequences, with 6.5% observed a single time. Sequencing used PBMCs. These receptors were collected from a human donor in good health (CMV status not recorded). Some clones in this sample may be carry-over from other donors' samples.

This clonotype was seen more than once but under ten times. The chain has TRBV6-2 or TRBV6-3 and TRBJ1-1; the D gene is possibly TRBD1 (5 bases). This CDR3 is built from 12 residues. Germline V lookup: CDR1 MNHEY, CDR2 SVGEGT. V shed 6 bases and J shed 6 bases, with 11 bases lying between them. The CDR3 sequence: CASSAWGSEAFF. CDR3 DNA: TGTGCCAGCAGCGCATGGGGCTCTGAAGCTTTCTTT.

The chain uses TRBV5-4 and TRBJ2-5; a weak D match, TRBD1 (5 bases). The CDR3 extends over 15 amino acids. Germline CDR1 reads SGHNT; CDR2 reads YYREEE (reference sequence). V was trimmed by 6 bases and J by 2 bases, leaving 17 bases between them. For the CDR3, the DNA is TGTGCCAGCATCGAAACTCAGGGATCACAAGAGACCCAGTACTTC. Translation gives CASIETQGSQETQYF.